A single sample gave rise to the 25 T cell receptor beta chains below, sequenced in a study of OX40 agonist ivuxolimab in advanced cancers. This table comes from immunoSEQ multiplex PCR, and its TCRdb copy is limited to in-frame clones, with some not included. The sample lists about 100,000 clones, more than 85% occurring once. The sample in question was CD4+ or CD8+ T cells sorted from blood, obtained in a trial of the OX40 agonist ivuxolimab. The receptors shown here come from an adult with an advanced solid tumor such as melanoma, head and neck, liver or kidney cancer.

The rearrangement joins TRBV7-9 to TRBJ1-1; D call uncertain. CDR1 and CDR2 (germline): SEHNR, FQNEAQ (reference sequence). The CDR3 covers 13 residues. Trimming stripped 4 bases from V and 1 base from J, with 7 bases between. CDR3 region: CASSYDGNTEAFF. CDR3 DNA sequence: TGTGCCAGCAGCTATGACGGGAACACTGAAGCTTTCTTT.

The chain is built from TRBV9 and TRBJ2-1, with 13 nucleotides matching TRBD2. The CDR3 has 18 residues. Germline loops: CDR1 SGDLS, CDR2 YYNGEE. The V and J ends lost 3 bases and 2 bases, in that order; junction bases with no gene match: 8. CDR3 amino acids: CASSARTSGRFPYNEQFF. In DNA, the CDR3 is TGTGCCAGCAGCGCCCGGACTAGCGGGAGATTCCCCTACAATGAGCAGTTCTTC. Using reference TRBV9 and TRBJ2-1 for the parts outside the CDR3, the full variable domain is DSGVTQTPKHLITATGQRVTLRCSPRSGDLSVYWYQQSLDQGLQFLIQYYNGEERAKGNILERFSAQQFPDLHSELNLSSLELGDSALYFCASSARTSGRFPYNEQFFGPGTRLTVL.

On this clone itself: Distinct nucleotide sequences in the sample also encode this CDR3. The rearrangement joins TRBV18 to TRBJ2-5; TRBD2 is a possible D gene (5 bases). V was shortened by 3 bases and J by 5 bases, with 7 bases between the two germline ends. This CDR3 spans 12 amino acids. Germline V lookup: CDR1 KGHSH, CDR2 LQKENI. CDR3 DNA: TGTGCCAGCTCACCCCCGGGGGAGACCCAGTACTTC. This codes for CASSPPGETQYF.

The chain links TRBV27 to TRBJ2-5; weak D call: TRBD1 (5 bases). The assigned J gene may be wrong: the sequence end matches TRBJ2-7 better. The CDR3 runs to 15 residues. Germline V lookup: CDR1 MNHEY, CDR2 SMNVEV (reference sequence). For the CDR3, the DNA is TGTGCCAGCAGACCTAGGGGATTGAGCTCCTACGAGCAGTACTTC. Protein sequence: CASRPRGLSSYEQYF.

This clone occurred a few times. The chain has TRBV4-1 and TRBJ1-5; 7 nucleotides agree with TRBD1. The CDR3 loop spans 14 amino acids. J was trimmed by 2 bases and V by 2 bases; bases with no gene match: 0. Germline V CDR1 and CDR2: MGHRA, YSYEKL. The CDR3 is CASSQTGGNQPQHF. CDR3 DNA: TGCGCCAGCAGCCAAACAGGGGGCAATCAGCCCCAGCATTTT.

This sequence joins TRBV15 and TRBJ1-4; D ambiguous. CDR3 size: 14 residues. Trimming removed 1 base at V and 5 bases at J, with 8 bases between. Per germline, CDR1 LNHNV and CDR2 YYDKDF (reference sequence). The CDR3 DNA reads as TGTGCCACCAGCAGAGGGAGGAACAATGAAAAACTGTTTTTT. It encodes CATSRGRNNEKLFF.

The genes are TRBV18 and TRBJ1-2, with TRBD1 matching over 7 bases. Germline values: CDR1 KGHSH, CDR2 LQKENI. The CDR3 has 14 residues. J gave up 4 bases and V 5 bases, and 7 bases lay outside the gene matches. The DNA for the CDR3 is TGTGCCAGCTCAACCGGGACAGATTTCTATGGCTACACCTTC. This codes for CASSTGTDFYGYTF.

The CDR3 reads CSVAKEAFF. The CDR3 coding sequence is TGCAGCGTTGCCAAAGAAGCTTTCTTT. The chain uses TRBV29-1 and TRBJ1-1, with no clear D. Per the germline V gene, CDR1 is SQVTM and CDR2 is ANQGSEA. The CDR3 runs to 9 residues. Between the trimmed V and J ends, which lost 4 bases and 8 bases, there was a span of 5 bases.

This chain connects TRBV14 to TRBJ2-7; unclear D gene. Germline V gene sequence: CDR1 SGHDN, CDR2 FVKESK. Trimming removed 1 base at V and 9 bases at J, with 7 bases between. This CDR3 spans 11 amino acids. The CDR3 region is CASSQGGVQYF. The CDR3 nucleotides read TGTGCCAGCAGCCAAGGTGGAGTGCAGTACTTC.

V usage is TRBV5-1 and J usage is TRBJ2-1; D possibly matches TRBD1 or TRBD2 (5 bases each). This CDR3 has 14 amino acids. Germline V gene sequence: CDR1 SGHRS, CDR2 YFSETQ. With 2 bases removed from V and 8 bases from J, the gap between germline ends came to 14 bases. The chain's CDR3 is CASSLSSGTHEQFF. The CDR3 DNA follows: TGCGCCAGCAGCTTATCCTCCGGGACCCATGAGCAGTTCTTC.

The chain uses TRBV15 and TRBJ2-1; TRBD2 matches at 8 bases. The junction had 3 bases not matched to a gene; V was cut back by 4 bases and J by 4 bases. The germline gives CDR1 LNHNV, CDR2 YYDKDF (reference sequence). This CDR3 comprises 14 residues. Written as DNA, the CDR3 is TGTGCCACCAGCATTAGCGGGACGTACAATGAGCAGTTCTTC. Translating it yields CATSISGTYNEQFF.

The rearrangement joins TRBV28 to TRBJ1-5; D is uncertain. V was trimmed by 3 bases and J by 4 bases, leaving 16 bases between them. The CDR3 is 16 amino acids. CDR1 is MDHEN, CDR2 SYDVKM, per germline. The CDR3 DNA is TGTGCCAGCAGTTTTCACAGCTTGTCGTGGAATCAGCCCCAGCATTTT. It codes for CASSFHSLSWNQPQHF. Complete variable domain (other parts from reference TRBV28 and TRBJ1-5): DVKVTQSSRYLVKRTGEKVFLECVQDMDHENMFWYRQDPGLGLRLIYFSYDVKMKEKGDIPEGYSVSREKKERFSLILESASTNQTSMYLCASSFHSLSWNQPQHFGDGTRLSIL.

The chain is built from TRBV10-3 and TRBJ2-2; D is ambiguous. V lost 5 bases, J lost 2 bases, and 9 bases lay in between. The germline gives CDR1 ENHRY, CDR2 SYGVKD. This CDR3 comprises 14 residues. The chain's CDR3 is CAISRGFNTGELFF. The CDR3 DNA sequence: TGTGCCATCAGTCGAGGTTTCAACACCGGGGAGCTGTTTTTT.

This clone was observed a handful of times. CDR3 sequence (DNA): TGTGCCAGCAGCTCGTCCGGACAGGTATATCAGCCCCAGCATTTT. Encoded protein: CASSSSGQVYQPQHF. The J gene is TRBJ1-5, the V gene TRBV5-6; TRBD1 matches 7 bases. Trimming at V came to 3 bases and at J to 5 bases, leaving 8 bases not matched to a gene. Germline CDR1 is SGHDT and CDR2 is YYEEEE. CDR3 length equals 15 residues. Filled out from reference TRBV5-6 and TRBJ1-5, the complete variable domain reads DAGVTQSPTHLIKTRGQQVTLRCSPKSGHDTVSWYQQALGQGPQFIFQYYEEEERQRGNFPDRFSGHQFPNYSSELNVNALLLGDSALYLCASSSSGQVYQPQHFGDGTRLSIL.

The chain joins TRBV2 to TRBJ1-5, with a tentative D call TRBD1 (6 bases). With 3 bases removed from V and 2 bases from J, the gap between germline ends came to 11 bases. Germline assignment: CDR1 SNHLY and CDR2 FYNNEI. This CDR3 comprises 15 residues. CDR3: CASSEGGWGNQPQHF. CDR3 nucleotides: TGTGCCAGCAGTGAGGGGGGCTGGGGCAATCAGCCCCAGCATTTT.

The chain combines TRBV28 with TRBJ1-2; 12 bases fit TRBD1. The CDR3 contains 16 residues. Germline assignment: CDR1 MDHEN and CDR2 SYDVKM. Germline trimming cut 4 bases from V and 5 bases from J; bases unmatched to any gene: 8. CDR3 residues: CASSSTGTGGFYGYTF. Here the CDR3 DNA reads TGTGCCAGCAGTTCAACCGGGACAGGGGGCTTTTATGGCTACACCTTC.

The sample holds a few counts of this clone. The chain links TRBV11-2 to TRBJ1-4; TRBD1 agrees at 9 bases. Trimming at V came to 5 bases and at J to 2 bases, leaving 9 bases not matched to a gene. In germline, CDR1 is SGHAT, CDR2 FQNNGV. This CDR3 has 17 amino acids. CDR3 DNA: TGTGCCAGCAGCACGAACAGGGGGCGCGGTACTAATGAAAAACTGTTTTTT. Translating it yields CASSTNRGRGTNEKLFF.

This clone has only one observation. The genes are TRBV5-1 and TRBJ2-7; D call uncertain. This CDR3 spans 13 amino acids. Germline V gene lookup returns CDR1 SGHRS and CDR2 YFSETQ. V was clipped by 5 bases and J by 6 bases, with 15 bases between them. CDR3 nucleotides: TGCGCCAGCAGGCTGACGGGCACGGGCGAGCAGTACTTC. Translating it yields CASRLTGTGEQYF.

Written as DNA, the CDR3 is TGTGCCAGCAGTAAACAGGGTTATGAGCAGTTCTTC. It translates to CASSKQGYEQFF. The rearrangement links TRBV27 to TRBJ2-1, with D possibly TRBD1 on 6 matching bases. The length of the CDR3 is 12 residues. In germline, CDR1 is MNHEY, CDR2 SMNVEV (reference sequence). The V end lost 5 bases, the J end lost 8 bases, and 10 bases lay between the germline ends.

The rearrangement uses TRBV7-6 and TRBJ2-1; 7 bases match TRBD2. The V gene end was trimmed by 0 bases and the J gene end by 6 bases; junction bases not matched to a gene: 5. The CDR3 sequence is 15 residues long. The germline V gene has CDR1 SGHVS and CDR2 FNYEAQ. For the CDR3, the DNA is TGTGCCAGCAGCTTAGCGCGGACTAGTGGCAATGAGCAGTTCTTC. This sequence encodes CASSLARTSGNEQFF.

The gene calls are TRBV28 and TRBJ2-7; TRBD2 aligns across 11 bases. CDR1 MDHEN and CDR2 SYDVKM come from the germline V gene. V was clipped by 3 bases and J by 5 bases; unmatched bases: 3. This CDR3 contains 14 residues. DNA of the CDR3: TGTGCCAGCAGTTTCCTAGCGGGAGGCAACGAGCAGTACTTC. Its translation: CASSFLAGGNEQYF.

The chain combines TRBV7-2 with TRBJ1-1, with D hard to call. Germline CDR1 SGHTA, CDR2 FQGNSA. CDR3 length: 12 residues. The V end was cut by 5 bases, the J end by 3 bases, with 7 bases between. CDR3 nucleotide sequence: TGTGCCAGCAGCCAAAGTGACACTGAAGCTTTCTTT. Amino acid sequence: CASSQSDTEAFF.

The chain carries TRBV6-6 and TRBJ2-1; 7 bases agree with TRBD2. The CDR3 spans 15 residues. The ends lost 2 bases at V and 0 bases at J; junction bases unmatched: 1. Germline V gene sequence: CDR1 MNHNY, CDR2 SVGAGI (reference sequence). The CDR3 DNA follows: TGTGCCAGCAGTTACGGGAGGGGCTCCTACAATGAGCAGTTCTTC. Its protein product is CASSYGRGSYNEQFF.

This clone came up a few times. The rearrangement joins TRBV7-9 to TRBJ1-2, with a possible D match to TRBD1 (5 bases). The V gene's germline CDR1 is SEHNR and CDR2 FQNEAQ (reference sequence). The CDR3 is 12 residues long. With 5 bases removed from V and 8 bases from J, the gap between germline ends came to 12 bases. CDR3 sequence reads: CASSQGAGGYTF. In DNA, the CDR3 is TGTGCCAGCAGCCAAGGGGCGGGCGGCTACACCTTC.

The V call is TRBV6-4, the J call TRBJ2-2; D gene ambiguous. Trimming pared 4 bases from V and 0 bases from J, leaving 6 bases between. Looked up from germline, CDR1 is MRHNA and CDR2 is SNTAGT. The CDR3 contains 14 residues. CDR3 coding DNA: TGTGCCAGCAGTGTCTCAGCGAACACCGGGGAGCTGTTTTTT. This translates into CASSVSANTGELFF.